What follows is one T cell receptor beta chain and its context. Its antigen is unknown. This record belongs to a study of T cells in Graves' hyperthyroidism and ophthalmopathy. Study-wide results and caveats: Blood samples included most of the expanded thyroid clonotypes exceeding 0.001. It was a median approximately 6.9 months before onset that the model predicted ophthalmopathy.

The germline CDR1 and CDR2 sequences are MGHDK and SYGVNS. The CDR3 spans 14 residues. Exclusion of a patient resulted from uncontrolled infection, other autoimmune disease, pregnancy or lactation. Orbital computed tomography and thyroid ultrasound, together with serum TRAb and thyroxine and clinical symptoms, were used for diagnoses. The source material, RNA transcripts, was used to amplify TCR beta CDR3 regions. Initially, a first-round RT-PCR of the TCR CDR3 employed the HTBI primer set. MiXCR was run by TCRdb on the multiplex PCR reads, yielding one entry per CDR3 protein. The repertoire holds 450,000 to 700,000 distinct CDR3 sequences, about 45% seen once, with roughly 19% in the top ten.

The V gene is TRBV25-1, the J gene TRBJ1-4; TRBD1 is a possible D gene (6 bases). The TCR sequence derives from an adult woman with Graves' disease, either hyperthyroidism or ophthalmopathy (not recorded which). The specimen was peripheral blood or thyroid tissue (not recorded which). The CDR3 spells CATNGQLNNEKLFF. CDR3 nucleotides: TGTGCTACCAACGGACAGCTCAATAATGAAAAACTGTTTTTT.